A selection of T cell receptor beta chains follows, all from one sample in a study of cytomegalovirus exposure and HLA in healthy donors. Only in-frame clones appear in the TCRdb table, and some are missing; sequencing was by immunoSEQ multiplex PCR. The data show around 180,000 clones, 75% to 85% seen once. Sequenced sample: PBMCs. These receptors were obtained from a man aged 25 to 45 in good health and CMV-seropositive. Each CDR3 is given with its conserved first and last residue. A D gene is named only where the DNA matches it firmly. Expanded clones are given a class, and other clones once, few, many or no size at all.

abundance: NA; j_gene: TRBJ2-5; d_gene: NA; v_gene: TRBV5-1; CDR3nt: TGCGCCAGCAGCTTAAAGGACATCCAAGAGACCCAGTACTTC; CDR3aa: CASSLKDIQETQYF
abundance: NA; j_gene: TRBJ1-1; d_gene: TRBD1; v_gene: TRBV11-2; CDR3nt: TGTGCCAGCAGCACCGCGGGGACAGGGTGGGGCACTGAAGCTTTCTTT; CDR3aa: CASSTAGTGWGTEAFF
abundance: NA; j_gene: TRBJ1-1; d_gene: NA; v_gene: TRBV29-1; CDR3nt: TGCAGCGCTCAACAGGGATTGAACACTGAAGCTTTCTTT; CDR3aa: CSAQQGLNTEAFF
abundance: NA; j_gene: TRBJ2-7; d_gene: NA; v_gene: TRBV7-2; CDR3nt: TGTGCCAGCAGCTCGACAAGGATTGGTACCTACGAGCAGTACTTC; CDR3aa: CASSSTRIGTYEQYF
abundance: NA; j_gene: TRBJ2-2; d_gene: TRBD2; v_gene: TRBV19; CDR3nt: TGTGCCAGTAGCCGGTTAGCGGGGCTGAACACCGGGGAGCTGTTTTTT; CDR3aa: CASSRLAGLNTGELFF
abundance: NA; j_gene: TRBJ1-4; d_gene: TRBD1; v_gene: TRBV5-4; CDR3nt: TGTGCCAGCAGCTCCGGACAGGGAGGAGAAAAACTGTTTTTT; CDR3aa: CASSSGQGGEKLFF
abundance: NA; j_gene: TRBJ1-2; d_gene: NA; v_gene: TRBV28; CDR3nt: TGTGCCATCACTGGACAGCCGGGTGGCTACACCTTC; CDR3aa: CAITGQPGGYTF
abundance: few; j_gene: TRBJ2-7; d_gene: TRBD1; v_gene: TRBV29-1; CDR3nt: TGCAGCGTTAGGACAGGGGGCCACGAGCAGTACTTC; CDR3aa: CSVRTGGHEQYF
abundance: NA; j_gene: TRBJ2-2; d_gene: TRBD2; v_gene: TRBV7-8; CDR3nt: TGTGCCAGCAGCTTAGCCAGCGGGGGTAACACCGGGGAGCTGTTTTTT; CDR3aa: CASSLASGGNTGELFF
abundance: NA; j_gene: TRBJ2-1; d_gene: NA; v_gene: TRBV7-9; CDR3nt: TGTGCCAGCAGCCCTTACCACGAGCCGGGACACCAGTTCTTC; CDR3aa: CASSPYHEPGHQFF
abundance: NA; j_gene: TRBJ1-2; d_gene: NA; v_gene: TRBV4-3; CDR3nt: TGCGCCAGCAGCTTGCACACAGGGCAAAACTATGGCTACACCTTC; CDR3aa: CASSLHTGQNYGYTF
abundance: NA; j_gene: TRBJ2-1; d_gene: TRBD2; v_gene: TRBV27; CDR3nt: TGTGCCAGCAGCCAAACTAGCGTAAGCCTGAGTGAGCAGTTCTTC; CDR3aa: CASSQTSVSLSEQFF
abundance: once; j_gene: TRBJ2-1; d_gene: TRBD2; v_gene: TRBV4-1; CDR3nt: TGCGCCAGCAGCCAGCCCGATAGCGGGCCCTCCTACAATGAGCAGTTCTTC; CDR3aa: CASSQPDSGPSYNEQFF
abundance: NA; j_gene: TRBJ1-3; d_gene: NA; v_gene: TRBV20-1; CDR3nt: TGCAGTGCTAGAATAGGAAACACCATATATTTT; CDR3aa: CSARIGNTIYF
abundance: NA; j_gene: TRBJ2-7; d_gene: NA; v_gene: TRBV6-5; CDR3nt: TGTGCCAGCAGTTACTCGAATAAGGGAGGCGAGCAGTACTTC; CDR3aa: CASSYSNKGGEQYF
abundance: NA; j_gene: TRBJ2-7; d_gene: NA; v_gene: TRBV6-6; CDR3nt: TGTGCCAGCCTGGCGGCGGGGTCCTACGAGCAGTACTTC; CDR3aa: CASLAAGSYEQYF
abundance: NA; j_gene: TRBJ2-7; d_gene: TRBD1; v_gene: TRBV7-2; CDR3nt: TGTGCCAGCAGCTATGGACAGGGGAACCCTTACGAGCAGTACTTC; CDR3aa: CASSYGQGNPYEQYF
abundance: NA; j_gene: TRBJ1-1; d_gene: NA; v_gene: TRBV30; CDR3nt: TGTGCCTGGAGTGTGGCAGGGCTGACGGCTTTCTTT; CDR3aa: CAWSVAGLTAFF
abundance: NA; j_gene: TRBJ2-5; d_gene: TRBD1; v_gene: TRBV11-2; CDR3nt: TGTGCCAGCAGCTTTGCGGACAGGGAGACCCAGTACTTC; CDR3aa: CASSFADRETQYF
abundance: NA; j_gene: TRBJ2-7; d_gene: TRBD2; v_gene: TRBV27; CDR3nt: TGTGCCAGCAGTCCTCGACTAGCGGGCAGCTCCTACGAGCAGTACTTC; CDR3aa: CASSPRLAGSSYEQYF
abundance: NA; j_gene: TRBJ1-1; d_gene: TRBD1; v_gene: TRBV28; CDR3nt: TGTGCCAGCAGCTACAGGGGGCGCCGTACACTGAAAGCTTTCTTT; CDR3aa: CASSYRGRRTLKAFF
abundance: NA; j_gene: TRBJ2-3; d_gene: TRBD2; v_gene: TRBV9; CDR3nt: TGTGCCAGCAGCGTAGGCCGGGGGGGGAACACAGATACGCAGTATTTT; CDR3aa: CASSVGRGGNTDTQYF
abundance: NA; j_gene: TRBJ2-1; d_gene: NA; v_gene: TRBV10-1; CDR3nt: TGCGCCAGCAGTGAGTCCGGAGGCTCCTACAATGAGCAGTTCTTC; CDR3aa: CASSESGGSYNEQFF
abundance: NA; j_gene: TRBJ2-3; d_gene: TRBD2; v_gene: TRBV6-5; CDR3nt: TGTGCCAGCAGTTACTCAGGCGGGAGAAGCACAGATACGCAGTATTTT; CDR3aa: CASSYSGGRSTDTQYF
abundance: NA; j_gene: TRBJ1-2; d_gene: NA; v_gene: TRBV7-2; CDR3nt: TGTGCCAGCAGCCCCGTCTCTCCTGGCTACACCTTC; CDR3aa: CASSPVSPGYTF
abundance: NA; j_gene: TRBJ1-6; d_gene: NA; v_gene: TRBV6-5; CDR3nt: TGTGCCAGCAGTTATGGGGCCCTAGATTCACCCCTCCACTTT; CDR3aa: CASSYGALDSPLHF
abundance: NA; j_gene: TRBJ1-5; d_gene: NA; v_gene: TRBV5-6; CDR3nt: TGTGCCAGCAGCCCATGGACAGCCCATCAGCCCCAGCATTTT; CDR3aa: CASSPWTAHQPQHF
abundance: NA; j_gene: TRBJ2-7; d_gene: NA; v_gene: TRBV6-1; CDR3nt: TGTGCCAGCGCAAGCGCGACCTACGAGCAGTACTTC; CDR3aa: CASASATYEQYF
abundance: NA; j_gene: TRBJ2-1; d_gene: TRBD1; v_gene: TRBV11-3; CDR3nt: TGTGCCAGCAGTTTTGGACAGGGGACACAGAATGAGCAGTTCTTC; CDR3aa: CASSFGQGTQNEQFF
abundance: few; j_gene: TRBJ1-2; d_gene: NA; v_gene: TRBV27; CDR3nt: TGTGCCAGCAGTTCCTCCTTGGACGCGGGTGGCTACACCTTC; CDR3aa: CASSSSLDAGGYTF
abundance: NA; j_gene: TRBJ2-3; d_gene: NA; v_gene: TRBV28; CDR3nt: TGTGCCAGCAGTGGGCAAAAGGGGCTCACAGATACGCAGTATTTT; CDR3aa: CASSGQKGLTDTQYF
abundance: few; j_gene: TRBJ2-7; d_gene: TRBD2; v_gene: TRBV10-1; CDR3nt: TGCGCCAGCTCCGGGGGGGGGAACTACGAGCAGTACTTC; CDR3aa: CASSGGGNYEQYF
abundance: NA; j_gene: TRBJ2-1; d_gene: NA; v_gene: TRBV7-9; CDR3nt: TGTGCCAGCAGCTTAGCGGGGGCAGTCAATGAGCAGTTCTTC; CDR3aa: CASSLAGAVNEQFF
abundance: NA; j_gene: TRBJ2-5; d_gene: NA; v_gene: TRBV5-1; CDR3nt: TGCGCCAGCAGCTTGCAAGCGTGGAAAGAGACCCAGTACTTC; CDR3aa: CASSLQAWKETQYF